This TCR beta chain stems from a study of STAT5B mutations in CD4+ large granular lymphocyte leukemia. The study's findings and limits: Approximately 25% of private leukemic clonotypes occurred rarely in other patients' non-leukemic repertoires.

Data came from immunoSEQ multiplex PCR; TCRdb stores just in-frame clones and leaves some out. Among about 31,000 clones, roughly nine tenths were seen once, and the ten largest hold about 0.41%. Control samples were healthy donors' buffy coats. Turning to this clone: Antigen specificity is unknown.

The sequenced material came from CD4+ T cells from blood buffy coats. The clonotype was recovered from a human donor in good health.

The CDR3 spells CASSGLSSGNTEAFF. CDR3 nucleotides: TGCGCCAGCAGCGGGCTTAGCTCAGGGAACACTGAAGCTTTCTTT. V usage is TRBV5-1 and J usage is TRBJ1-1; D is uncertain. Looked up from germline, CDR1 is SGHRS and CDR2 is YFSETQ. V was pared by 4 bases and J by 1 base, with 14 bases between. This CDR3 is built from 15 residues.